This record covers a single T cell receptor (beta chain). No antigen is known for it. Read sequence stops 3 residues before the CDR3 end, and the germline J gene provides the missing end. The data stem from a study of T cells in women clearing cervical HPV infection listed by TCRdb under 2018. Some background on the complete study: The cases were 25 to 30 women with histologically confirmed HPV16-related CIN3 or worse, and 2 of those women had invasive cancers. The approximately 25 controls were women who cleared a single incident HPV16 infection within 12 months without developing precancer or cancer. Blood from cases was collected at the visit where the lesion was first found, while blood from controls was collected once the infection could no longer be detected. Among cases, blood sampling occurred a median of 149 days after lesion detection, with an interquartile range of about 85 to 200 days. Since HLA typing was available for only a few women, HLA type could not be ruled out as a confounder. The exploratory proof-of-principle case-control study was nested within the Guanacaste HPV Natural History Study in Costa Rica and compared TCR repertoires across cervical HPV16 outcomes. Cases and controls were matched on age within five years and on year of sample collection. Cases had a median age of around 32 years compared with roughly 41 for controls, and baseline characteristics showed no significant differences between the groups. The parent cohort enrolled some 10,000 women aged 18 or older in Guanacaste, Costa Rica, during about 1992 to 1994 and followed them for approximately 7 years. Quality controls consisted of five blinded duplicates per group, for a total of some 60 samples made up of 50 participants and about 10 replicates.

What the authors observed across the whole study: TRBV6-7 relative abundance was lower in cases than in controls (roughly 0.12% versus 0.17%; Bonferroni P = 0.0008). The cross-sectional design could not show whether the associations came before the infection or were a result of it, and neither effector/memory subsets nor HPV-specific T cells were isolated. By combining richness with V gene abundances, random forest classifiers separated cases from controls with an estimated AUC of around 0.85. Because the number of T cells per sample was unknown, the richness differences could reflect varying T-cell content rather than repertoire biology. TCR repertoire richness was significantly higher in CIN3+ cases than in controls across sequencing depths, while evenness did not differ.

TCR beta CDR3 regions were amplified by multiplex PCR using the immunoSEQ assay from an average of roughly 1,200 ng genomic DNA per sample. To correct primer bias, the assay used a complete synthetic TCR repertoire to set an amplification baseline. Amplicons were sequenced on the Illumina platform. In the paper's pipeline: Sequence errors were corrected by clustering with frequency ratios and a modified nearest-neighbor algorithm, and the sequences were then analyzed in the immunoSEQ Analyzer using IMGT gene definitions. At each rarefaction depth, TCR richness and evenness were averaged over 20 rarefaction repeats, and samples with fewer sequences than the depth were excluded. Wilcoxon rank sum tests with FDR correction were used to compare V, D and J gene relative abundances between the groups. Blinded duplicates gave an intraclass correlation of around 96% for TCR richness and an average of approximately 83% across roughly 69 gene segments. This is the immuneACCESS table as TCRdb keeps it, with only in-frame sequences that have V and J called. A part of the clones is gone; compared with another copy, unresolved V genes explain less than half, and the rest is unexplained. The DNA was the basis for D and trimming; V, J and clone size are from that table. The table for this sample shows under 45,000 clones. The ten most abundant clones make up roughly 6% of the sample.

Every participant had a single incident cervical HPV16 infection, and prevalent HPV16 infections were excluded. Cervical HPV DNA was detected with MY09/MY11 PCR, and genotyping was done by dot-blot hybridization. Roughly 15 mL of heparinized blood were centrifuged, and the buffy coat was aliquoted, frozen at -30°C, then stored at -80°C. Genomic DNA was extracted from buffy coat specimens using QIAGEN kits. Per the germline V gene, SGHRS is the CDR1 and YFSETQ is the CDR2. The germline V and J ends show losses of 4 bases and 2 bases respectively, and no gene match explains 3 bases of the junction. The CDR3, from cysteine to phenylalanine, totals 14 residues. Part of the CDR3 DNA is given, 33 bases translated from base 1.

The V gene is TRBV5-1 and the J gene is TRBJ2-1; 7 junctional bases match TRBD1. The material sequenced was blood buffy coat. The sequence was collected from a woman aged 18-70 years with a cervical HPV16 infection that either progressed to CIN3+ or cleared (not recorded which). The part of the CDR3 DNA that was read is TGCGCCAGCAGCAAAGACAGGGCCTACAATGAG. This encodes CASSKDRAYNE. The complete CDR3 sequence is CASSKDRAYNEQFF.